The 6 T cell receptor beta chains presented below share a single source sample, sequenced in a study of shared clonotypes between healthy human individuals. Some clones are missing from TCRdb's copy, which holds only in-frame ones; the method was immunoSEQ multiplex PCR. The sample carries 780,000 or so clones, roughly two thirds recorded once. Input material: memory CD4+ T cells sorted from blood. Subset defined: CD45RA-negative fraction. These receptors came from a woman in her 30s in good health.

Worth noting for this clone: Other DNA variants within this sample encode the same CDR3. The rearrangement joins TRBV18 to TRBJ1-1; D is perhaps TRBD1 (6 bases). This CDR3 comprises 14 residues. The V and J ends lost 5 bases and 1 base respectively, with 11 bases between them. Per the germline V gene, CDR1 is KGHSH and CDR2 is LQKENI. CDR3 nucleotides: TGTGCCAGCTCAGCAGGGGTGGGGAACACTGAAGCTTTCTTT. Amino acid sequence: CASSAGVGNTEAFF.

As for this clone: The same CDR3 also results from other DNA sequences found in this sample. The rearrangement uses TRBV28 and TRBJ1-5, with unresolved D. With 1 base removed from V and 0 bases from J, the gap between germline ends came to 10 bases. Germline V lookup: CDR1 MDHEN, CDR2 SYDVKM. CDR3 length: 16 amino acids. The CDR3 region is CASSLLAAYSNQPQHF. In DNA, the CDR3 is TGTGCCAGCAGTTTATTAGCAGCATATAGCAATCAGCCCCAGCATTTT.

This sequence joins TRBV5-1 and TRBJ2-5; possible D gene TRBD2, 5 bases. Germline values: CDR1 SGHRS, CDR2 YFSETQ. This CDR3 comprises 13 residues. Trimming took off 0 bases at V and 9 bases at J, with 12 bases between the two ends. CDR3 sequence reads: CASSLDSGWAQYF. CDR3 nucleotide sequence: TGCGCCAGCAGCTTGGACTCGGGGTGGGCCCAGTACTTC.

This chain joins TRBV27 and TRBJ1-1; TRBD1 might be the D (5 bases). The germline gives CDR1 MNHEY, CDR2 SMNVEV (reference sequence). The V gene lost 4 bases and the J gene lost 1 base, with 10 bases spanning the gap. The CDR3 extends over 14 amino acids. CDR3 nucleotides: TGTGCCAGCAGTTCCGGGACGGGGAACACTGAAGCTTTCTTT. This encodes CASSSGTGNTEAFF.

The chain couples TRBV11-3 to TRBJ2-3; D is uncertain. In germline, CDR1 is SGHNT, CDR2 YENEEA. V lost 1 base, J lost 3 bases, and 11 bases lay in between. The length of the CDR3 is 15 residues. CDR3 region: CASSLGNSATDTQYF. CDR3 DNA sequence: TGTGCCAGCAGCTTAGGTAATTCTGCAACAGATACGCAGTATTTT.

Of note for this clone: Other DNA sequences in this specimen translate into the identical CDR3. V gene TRBV5-1 combines with J gene TRBJ2-3; 11 positions agree with TRBD2. Germline V gene lookup returns CDR1 SGHRS and CDR2 YFSETQ. After removal of 3 bases from V and 1 base from J, the junction contained 4 bases not matched to a gene. CDR3 length: 16 residues. In DNA form, the CDR3 reads TGCGCCAGCAGCTCTACTAGCGGGAGCGGCACAGATACGCAGTATTTT. Protein product: CASSSTSGSGTDTQYF.